The 28 T cell receptor beta chains reported below all come from one sample, sequenced in a study of blood T cells in healthy people across ages. Primers used in a second PCR of roughly 6 to 11 cycles were a sample-barcoded 5' primer and a J-beta primer mix. TCRdb analysed the 5' RACE reads with MiXCR anew, one entry per CDR3 protein. The table includes some 320,000 distinct CDR3 sequences, 25% to 30% detected once. Sequences were obtained from blood. The receptors were sampled from a woman in her seventies in good health.

The J gene is TRBJ1-2, the V gene TRBV20-1; D is perhaps TRBD1 (6 bases). CDR1 is DFQATT, CDR2 SNEGSKA, per germline (reference sequence). Trimming stripped 2 bases from V and 4 bases from J, with 11 bases between. CDR3 length: 13 amino acids. The CDR3 spells CSARHRVGYGYTF. CDR3 nucleotides: TGCAGTGCTAGACACAGGGTAGGCTATGGCTACACCTTC.

The table lists this clonotype with a few counts. V usage is TRBV14 and J usage is TRBJ2-1; D gene unclear. V was shortened by 4 bases and J by 4 bases, with 17 bases between the two germline ends. The CDR3 consists of 16 residues. CDR1 and CDR2 (germline): SGHDN, FVKESK. The CDR3 bases are TGTGCCAGCAGCCTGCTTTGGACGGCAGTTTACAATGAGCAGTTCTTC. Its translation: CASSLLWTAVYNEQFF.

This clonotype was picked up a small number of times. The rearrangement uses TRBV7-2 and TRBJ2-7; D may be TRBD1 (7 bases). Germline V CDR1 and CDR2: SGHTA, FQGNSA. The length of the CDR3 is 14 residues. V was shortened by 1 base and J by 3 bases, with 10 bases between the two germline ends. CDR3 loop: CASSLEQGGYEQYF. CDR3 in DNA: TGTGCCAGCAGCTTAGAGCAGGGGGGCTACGAGCAGTACTTC.

The chain joins TRBV18 to TRBJ2-5, with D perhaps matching TRBD1 (5 bases). Trimming stripped 0 bases from V and 5 bases from J, with 10 bases between. The CDR3 is 14 amino acids. CDR1 is KGHSH and CDR2 is LQKENI in the germline V gene. CDR3 protein: CASSPPYRQETQYF. The CDR3 bases are TGTGCCAGCTCACCACCGTACAGGCAGGAGACCCAGTACTTC.

The chain employs TRBV7-2 and TRBJ2-5, with D possibly TRBD2 on 5 matching bases. The germline gives CDR1 SGHTA, CDR2 FQGNSA. The CDR3 sequence is 14 residues long. Between the trimmed V and J ends, which lost 5 bases and 4 bases, there was a span of 14 bases. The CDR3 DNA reads as TGTGCCAGCAGCCCTTGGGGAGCAGGAGAGACCCAGTACTTC. Protein: CASSPWGAGETQYF.

V usage is TRBV10-3 and J usage is TRBJ2-7, with D tentatively TRBD1 (5 bases). Germline-derived CDR1 and CDR2 are ENHRY and SYGVKD. This CDR3 is 12 amino acids long. The V end lost 1 base, the J end lost 5 bases, and 6 bases lay between the germline ends. The CDR3 bases are TGTGCCATCAGTGAGTGGGGCGACGAGCAGTACTTC. It yields the protein CAISEWGDEQYF.

There are a few counts of this clonotype. The CDR3 carries no conserved terminal phenylalanine or tryptophan, so it likely arises from a read error. The V call is TRBV28, the J call TRBJ1-5, with 8 bases aligning to TRBD1. Germline assignment: CDR1 MDHEN and CDR2 SYDVKM. The ends lost 2 bases at V and 4 bases at J; junction bases unmatched: 7. The CDR3 totals 16 residues. Here the CDR3 DNA reads TGTGCCAGCAGTTTACTTCAGGGGGCGGGTAATCAGCCCCAGCATCTT. Protein sequence: CASSLLQGAGNQPQHL.

This clonotype has ten or more counts. The chain joins TRBV28 to TRBJ2-7; 11 positions match TRBD2. This CDR3 contains 15 residues. In germline, CDR1 is MDHEN, CDR2 SYDVKM. With V trimmed by 6 bases and J by 3 bases, 7 bases remained unmatched. CDR3 residues: CASRPSLAGVYEQYF. The CDR3 DNA follows: TGTGCCAGCAGACCATCACTAGCGGGAGTCTACGAGCAGTACTTC.

This clonotype was observed a few times. This chain connects TRBV5-1 to TRBJ1-1; no clear D gene. Trimming shortened V by 0 bases and J by 4 bases, and 16 bases separated the two germline ends. Germline V gives CDR1 SGHRS, CDR2 YFSETQ. The CDR3 contains 16 residues. This chain's CDR3 is CASSLESGLGATEAFF. The CDR3 DNA is TGCGCCAGCAGCTTGGAATCGGGTCTGGGCGCCACTGAAGCTTTCTTT. The full variable domain, rest sourced from reference TRBV5-1 and TRBJ1-1, is KAGVTQTPRYLIKTRGQQVTLSCSPISGHRSVSWYQQTPGQGLQFLFEYFSETQRNKGNFPGRFSGRQFSNSRSEMNVSTLELGDSALYLCASSLESGLGATEAFFGQGTRLTVV.

This chain joins TRBV28 and TRBJ2-7; no reliable D call. V was cut by 5 bases and J by 0 bases, with 17 bases left in between. Germline V gene data show CDR1 as MDHEN and CDR2 as SYDVKM. The CDR3 contains 16 residues. CDR3 amino acids: CASSAPGPSLSYEQYF. The CDR3 nucleotides are TGTGCCAGCAGTGCACCCGGGCCTTCCCTCTCCTACGAGCAGTACTTC.

In this sample, this clonotype turned up a few times. The rearrangement uses TRBV21-1 and TRBJ1-5. TRBV21-1 is flagged as a pseudogene. The CDR3 extends over 11 amino acids. CDR3 in DNA: TGTGCCAGCGGGTATAGTCAGCCCCAGCATTTT. Translation: CASGYSQPQHF.

This clonotype turned up a few times. The CDR3 region is CASSHTDEAFF. The CDR3 DNA reads as TGTGCCAGCAGCCATACAGATGAAGCTTTCTTT. The rearrangement joins TRBV3-1 to TRBJ1-1; no clear D. The CDR3 totals 11 residues. Trimming took off 3 bases at V and 7 bases at J, with 6 bases between the two ends. The germline V gene encodes CDR1 LGHDT and CDR2 YNNKEL (reference sequence).

The chain recombines TRBV20-1 with TRBJ1-1; TRBD1 aligns across 7 bases. There are 15 residues in the CDR3. Germline V gene lookup returns CDR1 DFQATT and CDR2 SNEGSKA (reference sequence). The V gene end was trimmed by 1 base and the J gene end by 0 bases; junction bases not matched to a gene: 5. The CDR3 nucleotides are TGCAGTGCTAGAGTAAGGGACAGACTGAACACTGAAGCTTTCTTT. Residues: CSARVRDRLNTEAFF.

A few counts support this clonotype. The chain recombines TRBV9 with TRBJ1-1; D perhaps matches TRBD1 (5 bases). The V gene lost 1 base and the J gene lost 4 bases, with 11 bases spanning the gap. The germline V gene has CDR1 SGDLS and CDR2 YYNGEE. The CDR3 contains 14 residues. CDR3 bases: TGTGCCAGCAGCGTAATGGGGGAGACCACTGAAGCTTTCTTT. Encoded protein: CASSVMGETTEAFF.

The chain has TRBV28 and TRBJ2-5; no reliable D call. In germline, CDR1 is MDHEN, CDR2 SYDVKM. This CDR3 has 15 amino acids. Trimming shortened V by 3 bases and J by 2 bases, and 13 bases separated the two germline ends. CDR3 sequence: CASSLGRLGQETQYF. The CDR3 coding sequence is TGTGCCAGCAGTTTGGGAAGGTTAGGGCAAGAGACCCAGTACTTC. Full variable domain (remainder filled in from reference TRBV28 and TRBJ2-5): DVKVTQSSRYLVKRTGEKVFLECVQDMDHENMFWYRQDPGLGLRLIYFSYDVKMKEKGDIPEGYSVSREKKERFSLILESASTNQTSMYLCASSLGRLGQETQYFGPGTRLLVL.

This chain uses TRBV3-1 with TRBJ2-5; no firm D call. The closer fit of TRBJ2-7 to the DNA end suggests the J call may be wrong. In germline, CDR1 is LGHDT, CDR2 YNNKEL (reference sequence). CDR3 size: 11 residues. CDR3 loop: CASSQKREQYF. Written as DNA, the CDR3 is TGTGCCAGCAGCCAAAAGCGCGAGCAGTACTTC.

Points on this clonotype: The junction and the germline gene differ at one end; a read error may be behind it. The chain carries TRBV2 and TRBJ1-6; no reliable D call. CDR3 length: 13 amino acids. Per germline, CDR1 SNHLY and CDR2 FYNNEI. The CDR3 nucleotides read TGTGCCAGCAGTGGCGGTCCGTCGGGGAGGGCCCTCTTT. Amino acids: CASSGGPSGRALF.

In this sample, this clonotype turned up many times. The rearrangement joins TRBV11-2 to TRBJ2-3; tentatively, D is TRBD2 (6 bases). Germline CDR1 SGHAT, CDR2 FQNNGV. With 1 base removed from V and 5 bases from J, the gap between germline ends came to 19 bases. The CDR3 is 17 residues long. CDR3 sequence reads: CASSLGELARVGDTQYF. The CDR3 DNA is TGTGCCAGCAGCTTAGGGGAACTAGCCCGAGTAGGAGATACGCAGTATTTT.

In DNA, the CDR3 is TGTGCCAGCAGTTACTCGACGTCAGGGGGTAGAAATGAGCAGTTCTTC. Its translation: CASSYSTSGGRNEQFF. The rearrangement links TRBV6-5 to TRBJ2-1, with TRBD1 matching over 7 bases. Germline V lookup: CDR1 MNHEY, CDR2 SVGAGI. The CDR3 is 16 residues long. The J segment lost 7 bases and the V segment lost 0 bases, leaving 9 bases of the junction unmatched.

This clonotype has a count of ten or more. V gene TRBV20-1 combines with J gene TRBJ2-2; D gene unclear. Looked up from germline, CDR1 is DFQATT and CDR2 is SNEGSKA (reference sequence). The CDR3 totals 13 residues. V lost 2 bases, J lost 4 bases, and 8 bases lay in between. CDR3 coding DNA: TGCAGTGCTAGACCACAAGGCACCGGGGAGCTGTTTTTT. Its translation: CSARPQGTGELFF.

This clonotype was observed a single time. This chain joins TRBV5-1 and TRBJ2-5, with a possible D match to TRBD2 (7 bases). This CDR3 has 15 residues. Trimming left V 0 bases short and J 4 bases short, with 13 bases between. In germline, CDR1 is SGHRS, CDR2 YFSETQ. The CDR3 reads CASSLEAGAIETQYF. The CDR3 nucleotides read TGCGCCAGCAGCTTGGAGGCGGGGGCCATAGAGACCCAGTACTTC.

In its sample, this clonotype was seen a few times. The gene calls are TRBV20-1 and TRBJ2-5; D is ambiguous. V shed 0 bases and J shed 7 bases, with 12 bases lying between them. Germline V gives CDR1 DFQATT, CDR2 SNEGSKA (reference sequence). This CDR3 has 13 amino acids. The CDR3 DNA reads as TGCAGTGCTAGAGACCCCGGCAAGGGGACCCAGTACTTC. It is translated as CSARDPGKGTQYF.

In this sample, this clonotype turned up a few times. The chain joins TRBV20-1 to TRBJ2-5; D is possibly TRBD2 (5 bases). V lost 6 bases and J lost 4, with 12 bases in between. This CDR3 has 12 residues. The germline V gene encodes CDR1 DFQATT and CDR2 SNEGSKA (reference sequence). DNA of the CDR3: TGCAGTGCGCACGGGGTCGGAGAGACCCAGTACTTC. This gives the protein CSAHGVGETQYF.

The V gene is TRBV4-2, the J gene TRBJ2-5, with a tentative D call TRBD2 (6 bases). Germline loops: CDR1 LGHNA, CDR2 YNFKEQ. This CDR3 is built from 14 residues. Between the trimmed V and J ends, which lost 4 bases and 4 bases, there was a span of 13 bases. The CDR3 loop reads CASSLFGSSETQYF. The DNA for the CDR3 is TGTGCCAGCAGCCTTTTCGGGAGTTCAGAGACCCAGTACTTC.

The J gene is TRBJ1-3, the V gene TRBV7-2, with 7 bases identical to TRBD1. Per germline, CDR1 SGHTA and CDR2 FQGNSA. The CDR3 has 15 residues. V gave up 1 base and J gave up 4 bases; unmatched junction bases: 4. CDR3 amino acids: CASSLGQGRGNTIYF. The CDR3 DNA reads TGTGCCAGCAGCTTAGGACAGGGTAGAGGAAACACCATATATTTT. The entire variable domain, with the rest obtained from reference TRBV7-2 and TRBJ1-3, is as follows: GAGVSQSPSNKVTEKGKDVELRCDPISGHTALYWYRQSLGQGLEFLIYFQGNSAPDKSGLPSDRFSAERTGGSVSTLTIQRTQQEDSAVYLCASSLGQGRGNTIYFGEGSWLTVV.

The rearrangement uses TRBV7-8 and TRBJ1-1; D is uncertain. This CDR3 has 13 residues. Trimming shortened V by 5 bases and J by 1 base, and 8 bases separated the two germline ends. Germline V gene data show CDR1 as SGHVS and CDR2 as FQNEAQ. The CDR3 sequence is CASSVSQNTEAFF. The CDR3 nucleotides are TGTGCCAGCAGCGTTTCTCAGAACACTGAAGCTTTCTTT.

As DNA, the CDR3 is TGTGCCAGCAGCTCAGATAGGAGTGGCTACACCTTC. As protein: CASSSDRSGYTF. This sequence joins TRBV7-9 and TRBJ1-2, with D unclear. The germline V and J ends were trimmed by 4 bases and 7 bases, with 10 bases remaining between them. The CDR3 contains 12 residues. Germline V gene sequence: CDR1 SEHNR, CDR2 FQNEAQ (reference sequence).

The V gene is TRBV7-9, the J gene TRBJ2-7; 11 bases line up with TRBD2. This CDR3 region has 14 residues. J was trimmed by 2 bases and V by 5 bases; bases with no gene match: 2. Germline-derived CDR1 and CDR2 are SEHNR and FQNEAQ (reference sequence). The CDR3 loop is CASSQLAGAYEQYF. As DNA, the CDR3 is TGTGCCAGCAGCCAACTAGCGGGAGCCTACGAGCAGTACTTC.